This T cell receptor beta chain is drawn from a study of early T cells in non-severe SARS-CoV-2 infection. Study overall: Sequencing targeted bulk RNA from unsorted whole blood, leaving chains unpaired.

TCRdb passed the 5' RACE reads through MiXCR, listing each CDR3 protein once. Of 25,000 to 35,000 distinct CDR3 sequences in the sample, 6.6% are singletons; the top ten hold approximately 2.7%. The CDR3 spans 14 residues. Deletions cut 11 bases from V and 0 bases from J, with 14 bases between. In germline, CDR1 is MNHEY, CDR2 SMNVEV (reference sequence). V usage is TRBV27 and J usage is TRBJ1-3; D not resolved. What was sequenced was whole blood. This TCR was recovered from an adult who was a healthcare worker with PCR-confirmed SARS-CoV-2 infection or an uninfected control (not recorded which). Written as DNA, the CDR3 is TGTGCCCAGACACCGGTTTTCTCTGGAAACACCATATATTTT. Its translation is CAQTPVFSGNTIYF.